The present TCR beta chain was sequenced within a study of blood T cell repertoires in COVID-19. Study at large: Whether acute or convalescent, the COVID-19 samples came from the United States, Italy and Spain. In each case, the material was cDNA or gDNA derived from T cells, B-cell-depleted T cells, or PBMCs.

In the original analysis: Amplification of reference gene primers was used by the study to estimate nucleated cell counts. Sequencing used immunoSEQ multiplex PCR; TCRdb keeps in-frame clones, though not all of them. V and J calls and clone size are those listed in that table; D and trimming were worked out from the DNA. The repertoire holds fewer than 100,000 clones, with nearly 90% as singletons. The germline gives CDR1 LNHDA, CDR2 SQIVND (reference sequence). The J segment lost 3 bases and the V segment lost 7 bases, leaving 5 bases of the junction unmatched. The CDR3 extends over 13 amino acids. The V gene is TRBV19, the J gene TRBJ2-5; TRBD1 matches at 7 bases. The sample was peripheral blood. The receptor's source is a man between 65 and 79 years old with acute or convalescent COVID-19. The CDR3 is CASTPTGKETQYF. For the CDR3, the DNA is TGTGCCAGTACTCCGACAGGGAAAGAGACCCAGTACTTC.